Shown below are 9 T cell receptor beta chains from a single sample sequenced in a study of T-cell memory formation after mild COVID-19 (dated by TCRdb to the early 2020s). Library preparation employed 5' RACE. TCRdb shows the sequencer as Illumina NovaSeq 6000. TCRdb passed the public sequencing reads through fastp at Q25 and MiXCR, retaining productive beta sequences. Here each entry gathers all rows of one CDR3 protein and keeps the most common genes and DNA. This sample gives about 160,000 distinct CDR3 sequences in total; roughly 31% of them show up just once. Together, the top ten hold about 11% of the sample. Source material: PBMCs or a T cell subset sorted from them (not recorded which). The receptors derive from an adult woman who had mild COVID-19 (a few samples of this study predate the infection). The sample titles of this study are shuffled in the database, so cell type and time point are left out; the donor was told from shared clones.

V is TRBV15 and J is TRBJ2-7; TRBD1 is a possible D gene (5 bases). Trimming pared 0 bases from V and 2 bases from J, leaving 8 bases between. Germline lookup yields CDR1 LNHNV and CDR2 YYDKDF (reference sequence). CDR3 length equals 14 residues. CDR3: CATSRDRRAYEQYF. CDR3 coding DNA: TGTGCCACCAGCAGAGATCGCAGGGCCTACGAGCAGTACTTC.

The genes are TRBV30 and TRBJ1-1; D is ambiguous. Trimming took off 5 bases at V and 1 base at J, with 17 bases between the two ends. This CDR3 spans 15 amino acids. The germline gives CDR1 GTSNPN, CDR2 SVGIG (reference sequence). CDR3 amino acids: CAWFPRIRRNTEAFF. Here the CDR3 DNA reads TGTGCCTGGTTCCCTAGGATTCGGAGGAACACTGAAGCTTTCTTT.

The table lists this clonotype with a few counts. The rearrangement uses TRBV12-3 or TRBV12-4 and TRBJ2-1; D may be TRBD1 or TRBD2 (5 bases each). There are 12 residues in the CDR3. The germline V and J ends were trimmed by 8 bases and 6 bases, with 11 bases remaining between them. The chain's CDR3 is CASRGRVNEQFF. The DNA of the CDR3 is TGTGCCAGCCGGGGCAGGGTCAATGAGCAGTTCTTC.

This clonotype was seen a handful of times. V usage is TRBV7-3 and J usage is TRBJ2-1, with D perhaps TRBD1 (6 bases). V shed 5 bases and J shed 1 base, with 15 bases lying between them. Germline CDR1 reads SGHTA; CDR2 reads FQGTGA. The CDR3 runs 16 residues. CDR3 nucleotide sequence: TGTGCCAGCAGCAGGTACAGGGTAGGGTCCTACAATGAGCAGTTCTTC. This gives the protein CASSRYRVGSYNEQFF.

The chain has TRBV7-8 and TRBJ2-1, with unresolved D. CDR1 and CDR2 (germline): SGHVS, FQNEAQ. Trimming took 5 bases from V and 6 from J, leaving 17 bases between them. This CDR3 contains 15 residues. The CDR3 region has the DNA TGTGCCAGCAGCCAACCCGCCGGTTGGCCCAATGAGCAGTTCTTC. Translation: CASSQPAGWPNEQFF. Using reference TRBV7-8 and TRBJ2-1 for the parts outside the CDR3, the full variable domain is GAGVSQSPRYKVAKRGQDVALRCDPISGHVSLFWYQQALGQGPEFLTYFQNEAQLDKSGLPSDRFFAERPEGSVSTLKIQRTQQEDSAVYLCASSQPAGWPNEQFFGPGTRLTVL.

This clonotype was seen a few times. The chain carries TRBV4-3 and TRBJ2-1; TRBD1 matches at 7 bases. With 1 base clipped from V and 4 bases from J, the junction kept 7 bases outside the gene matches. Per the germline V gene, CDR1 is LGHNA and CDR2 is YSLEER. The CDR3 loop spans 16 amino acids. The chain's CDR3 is CASSQAEGASYNEQFF. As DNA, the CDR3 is TGCGCCAGCAGCCAAGCCGAGGGGGCCTCGTACAATGAGCAGTTCTTC.

The CDR3 is CASSYQGGGRGETQYF. DNA of the CDR3: TGTGCCAGCAGCTACCAAGGGGGGGGGCGCGGGGAGACCCAGTACTTC. V gene TRBV7-8 combines with J gene TRBJ2-5, with TRBD2 as a possible D gene (7 bases). This CDR3 region has 16 residues. V lost 4 bases and J 5 bases, leaving 20 bases between the germline ends. From germline, CDR1 is SGHVS and CDR2 FQNEAQ.

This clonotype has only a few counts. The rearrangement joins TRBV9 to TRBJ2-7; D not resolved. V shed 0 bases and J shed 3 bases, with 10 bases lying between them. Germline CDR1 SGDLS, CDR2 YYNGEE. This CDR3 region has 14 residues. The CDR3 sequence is CASSVGTDFYEQYF. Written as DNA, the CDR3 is TGTGCCAGCAGCGTAGGCACAGATTTCTACGAGCAGTACTTC. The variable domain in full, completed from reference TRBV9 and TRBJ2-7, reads DSGVTQTPKHLITATGQRVTLRCSPRSGDLSVYWYQQSLDQGLQFLIQYYNGEERAKGNILERFSAQQFPDLHSELNLSSLELGDSALYFCASSVGTDFYEQYFGPGTRLTVT.

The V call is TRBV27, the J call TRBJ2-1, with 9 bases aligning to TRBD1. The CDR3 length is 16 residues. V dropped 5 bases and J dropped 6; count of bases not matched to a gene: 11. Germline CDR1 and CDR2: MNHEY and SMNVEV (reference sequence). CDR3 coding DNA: TGTGCCAGCAGTCCCGACCCCGGGACAGGGTTCAATGAGCAGTTCTTC. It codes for CASSPDPGTGFNEQFF.